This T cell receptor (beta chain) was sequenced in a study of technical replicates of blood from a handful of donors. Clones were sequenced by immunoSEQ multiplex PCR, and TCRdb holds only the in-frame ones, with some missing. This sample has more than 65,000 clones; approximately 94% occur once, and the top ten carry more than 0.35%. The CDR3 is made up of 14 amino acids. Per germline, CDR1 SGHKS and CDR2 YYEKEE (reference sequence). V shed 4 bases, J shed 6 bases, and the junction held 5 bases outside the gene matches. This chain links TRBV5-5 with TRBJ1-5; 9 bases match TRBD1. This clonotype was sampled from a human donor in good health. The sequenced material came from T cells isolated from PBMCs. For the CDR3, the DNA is TGTGCCAGCAGCGGTGGGACAGGGAGTCAGCCCCAGCATTTT. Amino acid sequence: CASSGGTGSQPQHF.